One sample yielded the 20 T cell receptor beta chains listed below, sequenced in a study of blood T cell repertoires in COVID-19 (dated by TCRdb to 2020 to 2021). Preparation of the library involved the immunoSEQ multiplex PCR assay. The clones in this table, taken by TCRdb from immuneACCESS, are in-frame only. Not every clone is retained; where verified, under half of the shortfall comes from an unresolved V gene, and the cause of the rest is unknown. The sample table holds about 120,000 clones, of which around 86% were seen once. Together, the top ten hold just under 30% of the sample. Sample: peripheral blood. The receptors were gathered from a woman aged 70-85 years with acute or convalescent COVID-19.

V is TRBV18 and J is TRBJ2-2, with D tentatively TRBD2 (5 bases). The CDR3 has 13 residues. The ends were cut back, 3 bases at V and 13 bases at J, with 15 bases in the middle. The germline V gene has CDR1 KGHSH and CDR2 LQKENI. The CDR3 here is CASSPSVEARLFF. For the CDR3, the DNA is TGTGCCAGCTCACCTTCGGTGGAGGCGAGGCTGTTTTTT.

The chain employs TRBV24-1 and TRBJ1-2; a possible D gene is TRBD1 (6 bases). Germline values: CDR1 KGHDR, CDR2 SFDVKD. The CDR3 runs 14 residues. Trimming cost V 4 bases and J 6 bases, with 14 bases left between them. CDR3 in amino acids: CATSEGSGENGYTF. CDR3 nucleotide sequence: TGTGCCACCAGTGAGGGGTCAGGGGAGAATGGCTACACCTTC.

The chain employs TRBV24-1 and TRBJ2-5; D perhaps matches TRBD1 (5 bases). Trimming cost V 0 bases and J 2 bases, with 6 bases left between them. CDR3 length: 14 residues. Looked up from germline, CDR1 is KGHDR and CDR2 is SFDVKD. The CDR3 spells CATSDLGAQETQYF. DNA for the CDR3: TGTGCCACCAGTGATTTGGGGGCTCAAGAGACCCAGTACTTC.

The V and J genes are TRBV7-2 and TRBJ2-1; 10 bases align to TRBD1. V was clipped by 3 bases and J by 9 bases; unmatched bases: 8. The CDR3 contains 15 residues. Germline V gives CDR1 SGHTA, CDR2 FQGNSA. The CDR3 DNA is TGTGCCAGCAGCTTGGACAGGGGGGGTAGAGGTGAGCAGTTCTTC. This encodes CASSLDRGGRGEQFF.

The chain uses TRBV6-5 and TRBJ2-2; tentative D call: TRBD2 (7 bases). With 4 bases removed from V and 0 bases from J, the gap between germline ends came to 12 bases. Germline V lookup: CDR1 MNHEY, CDR2 SVGAGI. The CDR3 spans 16 residues. As DNA, the CDR3 is TGTGCCAGCAGTTCCCTAGGGGGGGCGAACACCGGGGAGCTGTTTTTT. Encoded protein: CASSSLGGANTGELFF.

This chain links TRBV28 with TRBJ2-3; D remains ambiguous. Trimming left V 6 bases short and J 3 bases short, with 13 bases between. CDR1 and CDR2 from the germline V gene are MDHEN and SYDVKM. The CDR3 is 14 residues long. The CDR3 spells CASRTLGQTDTQYF. The CDR3 nucleotides read TGTGCCAGCAGAACCCTTGGCCAGACAGATACGCAGTATTTT.

V and J are TRBV7-2 and TRBJ1-1, with 8 bases aligning to TRBD1. The J segment lost 4 bases and the V segment lost 4 bases, leaving 2 bases of the junction unmatched. The CDR3 covers 13 residues. From germline, CDR1 is SGHTA and CDR2 FQGNSA. CDR3 protein: CASSYTGGTEAFF. The CDR3 coding sequence is TGTGCCAGCAGCTATACAGGGGGCACTGAAGCTTTCTTT.

The chain recombines TRBV10-1 with TRBJ2-3; 8 bases are a match to TRBD2. Germline V gene sequence: CDR1 WNHNN, CDR2 SYGVQD (reference sequence). CDR3 length equals 13 residues. The V and J ends lost 6 bases and 6 bases, in that order; junction bases with no gene match: 5. The CDR3 coding sequence is TGCGCCAGCAGGGATAGCGGGGACGATACGCAGTATTTT. Protein sequence: CASRDSGDDTQYF.

The J gene is TRBJ1-5, the V gene TRBV30, with TRBD1 identical over 8 bases. CDR1 and CDR2 from the germline V gene are GTSNPN and SVGIG (reference sequence). Germline trimming cut 1 base from V and 9 bases from J; bases unmatched to any gene: 8. This CDR3 spans 14 amino acids. CDR3 loop: CAWSGGTGHWPQHF. CDR3 nucleotides: TGTGCCTGGAGTGGGGGGACAGGTCATTGGCCCCAGCATTTT.

This clone occurred once. The V and J genes are TRBV27 and TRBJ2-6, with D perhaps matching TRBD2 (6 bases). The germline V and J ends were trimmed by 1 base and 2 bases, with 6 bases remaining between them. This CDR3 is 15 amino acids long. CDR1 is MNHEY and CDR2 is SMNVEV in the germline V gene (reference sequence). The CDR3 sequence: CASSLWGAGANVLTF. The CDR3 nucleotides are TGTGCCAGCAGTTTATGGGGGGCTGGGGCCAACGTCCTGACTTTC. Variable domain in full (rest from reference TRBV27 and TRBJ2-6): EAQVTQNPRYLITVTGKKLTVTCSQNMNHEYMSWYRQDPGLGLRQIYYSMNVEVTDKGDVPEGYKVSRKEKRNFPLILESPSPNQTSLYFCASSLWGAGANVLTFGAGSRLTVL.

The gene calls are TRBV28 and TRBJ1-4; D perhaps matches TRBD1 (6 bases). The CDR3 spans 15 residues. V gave up 5 bases and J gave up 7 bases, with 17 bases separating them. Germline lookup yields CDR1 MDHEN and CDR2 SYDVKM. In nucleotides, the CDR3 is TGTGCCAGCAGTCGTCAGTCGGGACATACTGAAAAACTGTTTTTT. Amino acids: CASSRQSGHTEKLFF.

This rearrangement joins TRBV3-1 (or the pseudogene TRBV3-2) to TRBJ2-1; D remains unclear. The CDR3 has 12 amino acids. CDR1 is LGHDT, CDR2 YNNKEL, per germline (reference sequence). V lost 3 bases and J 7 bases, leaving 7 bases between the germline ends. The DNA for the CDR3 is TGTGCCAGCAGCCACCTATCTAATGAGCAGTTCTTC. Translation gives CASSHLSNEQFF.

In DNA, the CDR3 is TGTGCCAGCAGTACCGGGACAGCGAACACCGGGGAGCTGTTTTTT. Translating gives CASSTGTANTGELFF. This chain links TRBV6-5 with TRBJ2-2; 7 nucleotides line up with TRBD1. J was trimmed by 0 bases and V by 5 bases; bases with no gene match: 3. The CDR3 runs 15 residues. The germline V gene has CDR1 MNHEY and CDR2 SVGAGI.

The V gene is TRBV10-1, the J gene TRBJ2-3, with 8 bases aligning to TRBD1. The CDR3 totals 14 residues. V dropped 7 bases and J dropped 2; count of bases not matched to a gene: 5. Germline-derived CDR1 and CDR2 are WNHNN and SYGVQD (reference sequence). CDR3 in DNA: TGCGCCAGCATACTGACAGGGGCCACAGATACGCAGTATTTT. The encoded protein is CASILTGATDTQYF.

J is TRBJ2-1 and V is TRBV29-1, with 9 positions matching TRBD1. The CDR3 runs to 14 residues. Germline CDR1 and CDR2: SQVTM and ANQGSEA. After removal of 5 bases from V and 3 bases from J, the junction contained 5 bases not matched to a gene. The CDR3 DNA reads TGCAGCGTTTTGGGGACAGGGAGCTACAATGAGCAGTTCTTC. Translated: CSVLGTGSYNEQFF.

A single count supports this clone. V usage is TRBV29-1 and J usage is TRBJ1-1; D is uncertain. The CDR3 is made up of 14 amino acids. The V end lost 3 bases, the J end lost 3 bases, and 14 bases lay between the germline ends. Germline V gene lookup returns CDR1 SQVTM and CDR2 ANQGSEA. The DNA for the CDR3 is TGCAGCGTTGAGTTGAGGAAGAGGGACACTGAAGCTTTCTTT. Translated, it gives CSVELRKRDTEAFF.

J is TRBJ1-1 and V is TRBV5-1, with 9 bases fitting TRBD1. The CDR3 covers 16 residues. With V trimmed by 0 bases and J by 4 bases, 7 bases remained unmatched. Germline CDR1 is SGHRS and CDR2 is YFSETQ. The CDR3 DNA sequence: TGCGCCAGCAGCTTGGCCCCGGGACAGGGTTTCACTGAAGCTTTCTTT. Amino acid sequence: CASSLAPGQGFTEAFF. Filled out from reference TRBV5-1 and TRBJ1-1, the complete variable domain reads KAGVTQTPRYLIKTRGQQVTLSCSPISGHRSVSWYQQTPGQGLQFLFEYFSETQRNKGNFPGRFSGRQFSNSRSEMNVSTLELGDSALYLCASSLAPGQGFTEAFFGQGTRLTVV.

This chain connects TRBV3-1 (or the pseudogene TRBV3-2) to TRBJ2-2, with a weak D call TRBD2 (6 bases). V was pared by 6 bases and J by 6 bases, with 17 bases between. This CDR3 has 15 residues. The germline V gene encodes CDR1 LGHDT and CDR2 YNNKEL (reference sequence). CDR3: CASSSTSWGSGELFF. The CDR3 DNA is TGTGCCAGCAGTTCGACTAGTTGGGGGTCCGGGGAGCTGTTTTTT.

This chain uses TRBV28 with TRBJ1-5; 8 bases are shared with TRBD1. Germline-derived CDR1 and CDR2 are MDHEN and SYDVKM. This CDR3 is 15 amino acids long. Trimming removed 4 bases from V and 2 bases from J; junction bases left unmatched: 4. CDR3 in amino acids: CASSSGGAGNQPQHF. DNA for the CDR3: TGTGCCAGCAGTTCAGGGGGCGCGGGCAATCAGCCCCAGCATTTT.

This clone was seen a few times. The chain links TRBV12-3 or TRBV12-4 to TRBJ2-7, with D perhaps TRBD1 (6 bases). V lost 7 bases and J 2 bases, leaving 12 bases between the germline ends. CDR3 length: 13 residues. This CDR3 is CASKLGQTYEQYF. DNA of the CDR3: TGTGCCAGCAAGCTCGGACAGACCTACGAGCAGTACTTC.